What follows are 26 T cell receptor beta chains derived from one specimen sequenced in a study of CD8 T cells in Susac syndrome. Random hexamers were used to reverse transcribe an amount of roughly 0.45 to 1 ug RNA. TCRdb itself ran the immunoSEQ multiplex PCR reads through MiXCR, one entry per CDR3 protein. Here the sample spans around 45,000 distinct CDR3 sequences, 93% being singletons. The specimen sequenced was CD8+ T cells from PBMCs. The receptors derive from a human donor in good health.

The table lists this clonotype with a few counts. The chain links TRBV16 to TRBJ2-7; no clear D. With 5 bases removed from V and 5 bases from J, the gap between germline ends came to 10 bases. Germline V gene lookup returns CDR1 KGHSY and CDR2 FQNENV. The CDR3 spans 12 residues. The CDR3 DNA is TGTGCCAGCAGCGAACTGACCGACGAGCAGTACTTC. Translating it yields CASSELTDEQYF.

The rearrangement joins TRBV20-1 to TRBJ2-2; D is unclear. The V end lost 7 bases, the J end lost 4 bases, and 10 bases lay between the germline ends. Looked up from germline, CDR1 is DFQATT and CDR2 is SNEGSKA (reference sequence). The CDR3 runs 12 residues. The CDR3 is CSVAQPTGELFF. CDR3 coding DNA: TGCAGTGTGGCACAGCCCACCGGGGAGCTGTTTTTT.

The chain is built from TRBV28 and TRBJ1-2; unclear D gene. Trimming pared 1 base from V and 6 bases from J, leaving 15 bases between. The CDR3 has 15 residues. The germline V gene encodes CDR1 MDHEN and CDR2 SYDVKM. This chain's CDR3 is CASSLSQDVPHGYTF. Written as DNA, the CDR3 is TGTGCCAGCAGTTTATCCCAGGACGTCCCCCATGGCTACACCTTC.

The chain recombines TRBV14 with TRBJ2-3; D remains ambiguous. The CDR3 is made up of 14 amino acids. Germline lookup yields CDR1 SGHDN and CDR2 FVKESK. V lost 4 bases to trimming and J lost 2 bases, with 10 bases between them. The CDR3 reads CASSPSRHTDTQYF. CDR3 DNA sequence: TGTGCCAGCAGCCCCTCCAGACACACAGATACGCAGTATTTT.

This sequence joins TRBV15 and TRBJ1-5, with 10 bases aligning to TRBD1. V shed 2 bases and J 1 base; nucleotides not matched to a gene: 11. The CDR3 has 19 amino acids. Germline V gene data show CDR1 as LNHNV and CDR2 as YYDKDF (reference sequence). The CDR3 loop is CATSRLPRDRGFSNQPQHF. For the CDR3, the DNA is TGTGCCACCAGCAGACTTCCTCGGGACAGGGGTTTCAGCAATCAGCCCCAGCATTTT.

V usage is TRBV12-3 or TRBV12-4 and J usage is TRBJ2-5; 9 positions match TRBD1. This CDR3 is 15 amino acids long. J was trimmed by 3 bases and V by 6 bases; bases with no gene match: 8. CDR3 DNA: TGTGCCAGCAGAGTTGCGACAGGGGGTGAAGAGACCCAGTACTTC. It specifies CASRVATGGEETQYF.

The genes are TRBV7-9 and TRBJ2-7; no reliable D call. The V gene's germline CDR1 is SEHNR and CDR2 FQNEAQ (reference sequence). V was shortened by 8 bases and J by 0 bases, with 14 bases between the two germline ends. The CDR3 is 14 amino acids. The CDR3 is CASGWASVSYEQYF. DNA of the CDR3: TGTGCCAGCGGCTGGGCGAGCGTCTCCTACGAGCAGTACTTC.

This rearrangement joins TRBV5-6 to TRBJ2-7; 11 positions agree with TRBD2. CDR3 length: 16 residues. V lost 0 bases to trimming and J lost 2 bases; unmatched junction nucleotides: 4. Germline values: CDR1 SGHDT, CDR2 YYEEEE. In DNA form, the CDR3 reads TGTGCCAGCAGCTTGGGACTAGCGGGACTTACCTACGAGCAGTACTTC. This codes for CASSLGLAGLTYEQYF.

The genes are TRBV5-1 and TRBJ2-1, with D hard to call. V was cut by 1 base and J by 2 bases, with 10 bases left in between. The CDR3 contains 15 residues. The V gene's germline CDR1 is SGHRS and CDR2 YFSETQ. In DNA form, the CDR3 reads TGCGCCAGCAGCTTGTCGAGCAACCCCTACAATGAGCAGTTCTTC. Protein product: CASSLSSNPYNEQFF.

The CDR3 DNA reads as TGTGCCAGCAGCCCCTTAACGGGCTCCTACAATGAGCAGTTCTTC. Translated, it gives CASSPLTGSYNEQFF. The gene calls are TRBV7-9 and TRBJ2-1, with D unclear. The CDR3 spans 15 residues. Trimming pared 5 bases from V and 0 bases from J, leaving 11 bases between. In germline, CDR1 is SEHNR, CDR2 FQNEAQ (reference sequence).

The chain's CDR3 is CASSPGTSGSVAGANVLTF. The CDR3 nucleotides read TGTGCCAGCTCACCTGGGACTAGCGGGAGTGTCGCTGGGGCCAACGTCCTGACTTTC. The rearrangement uses TRBV18 and TRBJ2-6, with 14 bases aligning to TRBD2. Per the germline V gene, CDR1 is KGHSH and CDR2 is LQKENI. Germline trimming cut 3 bases from V and 2 bases from J; bases unmatched to any gene: 6. CDR3 length: 19 residues.

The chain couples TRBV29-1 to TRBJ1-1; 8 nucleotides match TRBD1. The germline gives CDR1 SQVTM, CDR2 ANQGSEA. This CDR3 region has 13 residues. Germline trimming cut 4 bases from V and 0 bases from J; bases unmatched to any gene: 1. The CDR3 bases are TGCAGCGTTGCAGGGGGCTTGAACACTGAAGCTTTCTTT. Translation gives CSVAGGLNTEAFF.

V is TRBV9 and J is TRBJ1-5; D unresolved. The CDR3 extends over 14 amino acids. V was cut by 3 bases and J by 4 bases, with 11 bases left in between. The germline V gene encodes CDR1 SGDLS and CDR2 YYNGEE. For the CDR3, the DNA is TGTGCCAGCAGCGGCCATGGGGTAAATCAGCCCCAGCATTTT. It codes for CASSGHGVNQPQHF.

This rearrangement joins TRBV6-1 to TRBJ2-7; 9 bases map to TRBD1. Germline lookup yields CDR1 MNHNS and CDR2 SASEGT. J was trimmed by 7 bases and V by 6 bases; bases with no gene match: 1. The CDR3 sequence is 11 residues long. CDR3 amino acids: CASRGQGEQYF. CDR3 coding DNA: TGTGCCAGCAGGGGACAGGGAGAGCAGTACTTC.

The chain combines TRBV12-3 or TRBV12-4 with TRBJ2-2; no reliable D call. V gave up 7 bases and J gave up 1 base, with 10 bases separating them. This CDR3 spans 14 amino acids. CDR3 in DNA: TGTGCCAGCAAGGCAGTTCGGAACACCGGGGAGCTGTTTTTT. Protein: CASKAVRNTGELFF.

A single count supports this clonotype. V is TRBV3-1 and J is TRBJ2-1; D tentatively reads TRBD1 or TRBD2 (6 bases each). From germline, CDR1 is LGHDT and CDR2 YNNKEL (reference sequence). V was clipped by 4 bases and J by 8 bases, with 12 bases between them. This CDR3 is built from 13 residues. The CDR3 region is CASSRGTFDEQFF. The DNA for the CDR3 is TGTGCCAGCAGCCGCGGGACATTCGATGAGCAGTTCTTC.

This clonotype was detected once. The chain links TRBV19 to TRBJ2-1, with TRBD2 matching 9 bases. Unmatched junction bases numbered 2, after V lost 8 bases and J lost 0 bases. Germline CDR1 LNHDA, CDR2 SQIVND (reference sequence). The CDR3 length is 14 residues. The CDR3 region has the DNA TGTGCCAGTGGAGCGGGAGGCTCCTACAATGAGCAGTTCTTC. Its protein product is CASGAGGSYNEQFF. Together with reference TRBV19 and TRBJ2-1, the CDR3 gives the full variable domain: DGGITQSPKYLFRKEGQNVTLSCEQNLNHDAMYWYRQDPGQGLRLIYYSQIVNDFQKGDIAEGYSVSREKKESFPLTVTSAQKNPTAFYLCASGAGGSYNEQFFGPGTRLTVL.

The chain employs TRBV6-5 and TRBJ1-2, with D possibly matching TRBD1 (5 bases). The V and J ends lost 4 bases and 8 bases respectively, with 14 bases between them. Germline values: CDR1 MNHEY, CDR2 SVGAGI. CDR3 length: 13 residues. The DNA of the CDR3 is TGTGCCAGCAGTTCCGGACAAGTGGGGGGCTACACCTTC. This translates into CASSSGQVGGYTF.

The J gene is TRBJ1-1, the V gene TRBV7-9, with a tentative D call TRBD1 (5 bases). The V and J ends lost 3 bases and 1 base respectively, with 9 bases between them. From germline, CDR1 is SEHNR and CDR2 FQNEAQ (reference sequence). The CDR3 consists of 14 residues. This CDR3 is CASSFGGPNTEAFF. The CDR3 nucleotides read TGTGCCAGCAGCTTTGGGGGACCGAACACTGAAGCTTTCTTT.

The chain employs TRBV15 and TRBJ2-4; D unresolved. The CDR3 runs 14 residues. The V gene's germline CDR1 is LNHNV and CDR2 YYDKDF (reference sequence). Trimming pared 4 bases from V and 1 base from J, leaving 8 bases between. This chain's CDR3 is CATSNPEAKNIQYF. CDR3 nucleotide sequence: TGTGCCACCAGCAATCCGGAGGCCAAAAACATTCAGTACTTC.

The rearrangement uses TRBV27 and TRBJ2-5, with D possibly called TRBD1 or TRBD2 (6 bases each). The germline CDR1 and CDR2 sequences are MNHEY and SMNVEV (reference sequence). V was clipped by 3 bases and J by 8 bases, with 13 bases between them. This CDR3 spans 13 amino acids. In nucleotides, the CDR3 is TGTGCCAGCAGTTTGGCTCTCGGGGGCACCCAGTACTTC. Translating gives CASSLALGGTQYF.

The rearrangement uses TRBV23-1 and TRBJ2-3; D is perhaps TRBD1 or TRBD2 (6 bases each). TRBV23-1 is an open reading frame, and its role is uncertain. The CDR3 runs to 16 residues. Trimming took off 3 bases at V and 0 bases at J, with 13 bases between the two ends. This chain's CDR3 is CASSQGGQNSTDTQYF. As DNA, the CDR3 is TGCGCCAGCAGTCAGGGAGGACAGAATAGCACAGATACGCAGTATTTT.

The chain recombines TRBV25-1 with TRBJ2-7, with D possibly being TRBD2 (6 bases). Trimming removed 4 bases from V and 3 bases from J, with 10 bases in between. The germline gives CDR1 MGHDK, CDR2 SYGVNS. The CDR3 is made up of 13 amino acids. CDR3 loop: CASSGGLHYEQYF. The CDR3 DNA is TGTGCCAGCAGTGGGGGACTCCACTACGAGCAGTACTTC.

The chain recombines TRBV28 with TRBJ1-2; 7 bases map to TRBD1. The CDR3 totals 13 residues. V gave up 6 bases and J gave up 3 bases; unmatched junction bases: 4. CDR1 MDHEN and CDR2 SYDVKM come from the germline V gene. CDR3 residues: CASRPTGDYGYTF. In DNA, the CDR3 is TGTGCCAGCAGACCCACAGGGGACTATGGCTACACCTTC.

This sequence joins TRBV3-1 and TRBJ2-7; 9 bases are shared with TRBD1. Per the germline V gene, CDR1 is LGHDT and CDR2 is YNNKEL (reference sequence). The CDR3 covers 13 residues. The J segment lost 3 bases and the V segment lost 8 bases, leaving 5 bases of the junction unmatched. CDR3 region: CASRRDRDYEQYF. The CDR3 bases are TGTGCCAGCCGCCGGGACAGGGACTACGAGCAGTACTTC.

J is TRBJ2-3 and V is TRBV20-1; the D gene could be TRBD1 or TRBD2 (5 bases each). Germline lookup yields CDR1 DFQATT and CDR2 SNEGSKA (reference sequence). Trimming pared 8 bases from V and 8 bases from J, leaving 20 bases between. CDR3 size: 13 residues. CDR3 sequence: CSQRVKGRSTQYF. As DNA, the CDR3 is TGCAGTCAGAGGGTCAAGGGGCGAAGTACGCAGTATTTT.